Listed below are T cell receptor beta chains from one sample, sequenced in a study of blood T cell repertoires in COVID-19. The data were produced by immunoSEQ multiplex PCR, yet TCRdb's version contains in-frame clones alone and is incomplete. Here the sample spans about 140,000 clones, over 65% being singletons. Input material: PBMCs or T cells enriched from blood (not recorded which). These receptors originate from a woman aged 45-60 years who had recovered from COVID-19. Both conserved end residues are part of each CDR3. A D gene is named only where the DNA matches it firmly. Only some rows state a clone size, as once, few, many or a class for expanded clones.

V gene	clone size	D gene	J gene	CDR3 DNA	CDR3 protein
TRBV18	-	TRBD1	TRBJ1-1	TGTGCCAGCTCACTGACAGGGGTGAACACTGAAGCTTTCTTT	CASSLTGVNTEAFF
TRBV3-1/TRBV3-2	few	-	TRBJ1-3	TGTGCCAGCAGCACCGGACAGCTACCAGGAAACACCATATATTTT	CASSTGQLPGNTIYF
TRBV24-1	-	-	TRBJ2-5	TGTGCCACCAGTGATCCCAGGGCCTCCGGGGAGACCCAGTACTTC	CATSDPRASGETQYF
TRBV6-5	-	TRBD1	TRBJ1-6	TGTGCCAGCAGTTACGTGGGGACAGATAATTCACCCCTCCACTTT	CASSYVGTDNSPLHF
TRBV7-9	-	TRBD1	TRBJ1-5	TGTGCCAGCAGCCCCGGACAGGGGGCTGCTCAGCCCCAGCATTTT	CASSPGQGAAQPQHF
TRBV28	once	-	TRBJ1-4	TGTGCCAGCAGTTCTACGGCCCTCAGGGAGGGTGGTAATGAAAAACTGTTTTTT	CASSSTALREGGNEKLFF
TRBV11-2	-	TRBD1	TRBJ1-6	TGTGCCAGCAGGGACCTGACTACTCCAGGGGGACCCTATAATTCACCCCTCCACTTT	CASRDLTTPGGPYNSPLHF
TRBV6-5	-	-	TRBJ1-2	TGTGCCAGCAGCCTTTACTCTAATAACTATGGCTACACCTTC	CASSLYSNNYGYTF
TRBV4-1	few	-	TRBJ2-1	TGCGCCAGCAGCCATGGCGGAAGCTCCTACAATGAGCAGTTCTTC	CASSHGGSSYNEQFF
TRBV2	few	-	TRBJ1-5	TGTGCCAGCATCCCGGGGACATTTAGCAATCAGCCCCAGCATTTT	CASIPGTFSNQPQHF
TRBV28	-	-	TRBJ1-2	TGTGCCAGCAGTTTGGGGGGGTACGGCTACACCTTC	CASSLGGYGYTF
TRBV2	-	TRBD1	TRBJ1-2	TGTGCCAGCAGTGCCTGGACAGGGGGCAACTATGGCTACACCTTC	CASSAWTGGNYGYTF
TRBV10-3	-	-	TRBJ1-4	TGTGCCATCAGTGACTCGGAGAATGAAAAACTGTTTTTT	CAISDSENEKLFF
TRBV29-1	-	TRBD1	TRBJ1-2	TGCAGCGTTGGGACTGCAGGGGGATTAGAGTTCTATGGCTACACCTTC	CSVGTAGGLEFYGYTF
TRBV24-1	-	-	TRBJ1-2	TGTGCCACCAGTGACCGAGACAGGATGAACTATGGCTACACCTTC	CATSDRDRMNYGYTF
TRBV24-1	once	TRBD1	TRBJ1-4	TGTGCCACCAGTGACCACCGACAGGGCTTAAATGAAAAACTGTTTTTT	CATSDHRQGLNEKLFF
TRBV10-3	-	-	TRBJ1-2	TGTGCCATCAGGTCTCCGCAGGATCACTATGGCTACACCTTC	CAIRSPQDHYGYTF
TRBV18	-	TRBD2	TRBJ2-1	TGTGCCAGCTCCCAAATGATAACTAGCGGGGGAAACAATGAGCAGTTCTTC	CASSQMITSGGNNEQFF
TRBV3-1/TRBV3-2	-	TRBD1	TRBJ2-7	TGTGCCGGCAGCCAAGAGGGACAGTCCTACGAGCAGTACTTC	CAGSQEGQSYEQYF
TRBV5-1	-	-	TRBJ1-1	TGCGCCAGCAGCTTGCGGGACAACCAGAACACTGAAGCTTTCTTT	CASSLRDNQNTEAFF
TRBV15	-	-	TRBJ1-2	TGTGCCACCAGCACTTATGTAAACTATGGCTACACCTTC	CATSTYVNYGYTF
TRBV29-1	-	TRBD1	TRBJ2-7	TGCAGCGTCCCCAGGGGGCCCTACGAGCAGTACTTC	CSVPRGPYEQYF
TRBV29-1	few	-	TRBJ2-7	TGCAGCGTTGGGAGTAGCGGCTACGAGCAGTACTTC	CSVGSSGYEQYF
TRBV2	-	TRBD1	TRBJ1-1	TGTGCCAGCGGGAGGACAGGGTGGGCCACTGAAGCTTTCTTT	CASGRTGWATEAFF
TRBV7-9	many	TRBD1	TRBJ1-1	TGTGCCAGCAGTTCAAACAGGGGTGGTATGGACACTGAAGCTTTCTTT	CASSSNRGGMDTEAFF
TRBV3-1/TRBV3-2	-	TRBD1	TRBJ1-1	TGTGCCAGCAGCCCGAGGGGACAGTTCAACACTGAAGCTTTCTTT	CASSPRGQFNTEAFF
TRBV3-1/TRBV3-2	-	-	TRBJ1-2	TGTGCCAGCAGCCCAGAGTCCGGAAGGGGGGGGGCTAACTATGGCTACACCTTC	CASSPESGRGGANYGYTF
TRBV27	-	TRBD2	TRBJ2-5	TGTGCCAGCAGTCGCTCCGGGGGGATGACCCAGTACTTC	CASSRSGGMTQYF
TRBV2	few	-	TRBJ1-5	TGTGCCAGCAGTGCTGGTTCAATCGGTCTCCTCTTCGGTAATAGCAATCAGCCCCAGCATTTT	CASSAGSIGLLFGNSNQPQHF
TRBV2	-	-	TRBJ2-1	TGTGCCAGCAAATGGACCCAGGGGACTACCTACAATGAGCAGTTCTTC	CASKWTQGTTYNEQFF
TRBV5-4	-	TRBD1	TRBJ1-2	TGTGCCAGCAGCTTGGGTGGGACAGGGAGTGGCTACACCTTC	CASSLGGTGSGYTF
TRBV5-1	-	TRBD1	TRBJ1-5	TGCGCCAGCAGCTTGGAACCCTCAGGGGGCCGTCAGCCCCAGCATTTT	CASSLEPSGGRQPQHF
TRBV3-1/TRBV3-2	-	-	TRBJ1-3	TGTGCCAGCAGCCAAGAATCCGGGTCTGGAAACACCATATATTTT	CASSQESGSGNTIYF
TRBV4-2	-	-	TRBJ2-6	TGTGCCAGCAGCCAAACAGGAGATGGGGCCAACGTCCTGACTTTC	CASSQTGDGANVLTF
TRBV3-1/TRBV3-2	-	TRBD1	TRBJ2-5	TGTGCCAGCAGCCTCGGAGGGACAGGTCGAGAGACCCAGTACTTC	CASSLGGTGRETQYF
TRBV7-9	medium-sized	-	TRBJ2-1	TGTGCCAGCAGCAACAACAGGGCCCCAACAGACAATGAGCAGTTCTTC	CASSNNRAPTDNEQFF
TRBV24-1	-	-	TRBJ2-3	TGTGCCACCAGTGGGGGGGGGCAGACCTCATCTAGCACAGATACGCAGTATTTT	CATSGGGQTSSSTDTQYF
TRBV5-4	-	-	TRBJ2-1	TGTGCCAGCAGCCTACCTGGCTCCTACAATGAGCAGTTCTTC	CASSLPGSYNEQFF
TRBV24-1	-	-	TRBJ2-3	TGTGCCACCAGTGATTTGGGGCAGGCTTCTAGCACAGATACGCAGTATTTT	CATSDLGQASSTDTQYF
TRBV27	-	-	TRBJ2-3	TGTGCCAGCAGTCTAAGTAACGCCGATACGCAGTATTTT	CASSLSNADTQYF